Following are 14 T cell receptor beta chains from one sample sequenced in a study of blood T cell repertoires in COVID-19. The method was immunoSEQ multiplex PCR; TCRdb's version includes in-frame clones alone and lacks a portion of them. In the table there are under 45,000 clones, around 86% of which are singletons. Sequencing used peripheral blood. Receptors originate from a man aged 35-49 years with active COVID-19.

This clone was detected a few times. The rearrangement uses TRBV30 and TRBJ2-7, with 8 bases matching TRBD2. Unmatched junction bases numbered 11, after V lost 6 bases and J lost 7 bases. The CDR3 is 13 amino acids. CDR1 GTSNPN and CDR2 SVGIG come from the germline V gene (reference sequence). The CDR3 sequence is CACSRLASGEQYF. CDR3 bases: TGTGCCTGCTCTCGACTAGCGTCGGGGGAGCAGTACTTC.

DNA for the CDR3: TGCAGCGTTGAAGAACAGGGGGCCCCGCTTGCCATATATTTT. This encodes CSVEEQGAPLAIYF. This sequence joins TRBV29-1 and TRBJ1-3, with TRBD1 matching over 9 bases. Germline CDR1 SQVTM, CDR2 ANQGSEA. Trimming took 0 bases from V and 11 from J; bases not matched to a gene: 8. The CDR3 has 14 amino acids.

The chain has TRBV3-1 (or the pseudogene TRBV3-2) and TRBJ1-5; D is uncertain. The CDR3 extends over 14 amino acids. V lost 2 bases and J lost 0, with 5 bases in between. Germline lookup yields CDR1 LGHDT and CDR2 YNNKEL (reference sequence). The CDR3 loop is CASSQTASNQPQHF. CDR3 sequence (DNA): TGTGCCAGCAGCCAAACAGCTAGCAATCAGCCCCAGCATTTT.

As DNA, the CDR3 is TGTGCCAGCAGTCCTCCGGGACTAGCAGGTCGCGAGCAGTACTTC. Its protein is CASSPPGLAGREQYF. The chain is built from TRBV7-9 and TRBJ2-7; 9 bases match TRBD2. V lost 6 bases to trimming and J lost 6 bases; unmatched junction nucleotides: 12. CDR1 is SEHNR, CDR2 FQNEAQ, per germline (reference sequence). This CDR3 spans 15 amino acids. The entire variable domain, with the rest obtained from reference TRBV7-9 and TRBJ2-7, is as follows: DTGVSQNPRHKITKRGQNVTFRCDPISEHNRLYWYRQTLGQGPEFLTYFQNEAQLEKSRLLSDRFSAERPKGSFSTLEIQRTEQGDSAMYLCASSPPGLAGREQYFGPGTRLTVT.

The chain couples TRBV6-5 to TRBJ2-1, with D possibly being TRBD1 (7 bases). The CDR3 spans 14 residues. Germline CDR1 MNHEY, CDR2 SVGAGI. Trimming took 2 bases from V and 7 from J, leaving 12 bases between them. The CDR3 here is CASSYAGQLNEQFF. The CDR3 DNA sequence: TGTGCCAGCAGTTACGCGGGACAGCTAAATGAGCAGTTCTTC.

The chain uses TRBV3-1 (or the pseudogene TRBV3-2) and TRBJ1-5; D perhaps matches TRBD1 (6 bases). Germline assignment: CDR1 LGHDT and CDR2 YNNKEL (reference sequence). V lost 4 bases to trimming and J lost 7 bases, with 14 bases between them. There are 14 residues in the CDR3. Here the CDR3 DNA reads TGTGCCAGCAGCCCACAGGGATCGGGGCAGCCCCAGCATTTT. As protein: CASSPQGSGQPQHF.

The rearrangement links TRBV11-3 to TRBJ1-1; a weak D match, TRBD1 (5 bases). The germline V and J ends were trimmed by 5 bases and 3 bases, with 13 bases remaining between them. The germline V gene has CDR1 SGHNT and CDR2 YENEEA. CDR3 length equals 14 residues. The CDR3 DNA reads as TGTGCCAGCAGCGAATCCAGGGCGCACACTGAAGCTTTCTTT. Amino acids: CASSESRAHTEAFF.

CDR3 sequence (DNA): TGTGCCAGCAGCCAAGATAGCGCTAGCATGTCCGAGCAGTACTTC. This encodes CASSQDSASMSEQYF. The chain carries TRBV4-2 and TRBJ2-7; D possibly corresponds to TRBD2 (5 bases). This CDR3 spans 15 amino acids. V was trimmed by 0 bases and J by 6 bases, leaving 15 bases between them. Germline loops: CDR1 LGHNA, CDR2 YNFKEQ.

This chain uses TRBV6-5 with TRBJ1-1; no definite D call. Looked up from germline, CDR1 is MNHEY and CDR2 is SVGAGI. This CDR3 is built from 14 residues. The V gene lost 0 bases and the J gene lost 7 bases, with 12 bases spanning the gap. CDR3 sequence reads: CASSYSRGRGEAFF. CDR3 coding DNA: TGTGCCAGCAGTTACTCGCGAGGGAGAGGTGAAGCTTTCTTT.

J is TRBJ1-5 and V is TRBV24-1, with D perhaps TRBD1 (6 bases). Trimming stripped 7 bases from V and 2 bases from J, with 11 bases between. This CDR3 spans 14 amino acids. CDR1 is KGHDR and CDR2 is SFDVKD in the germline V gene. CDR3 coding DNA: TGTGCCACCAGCGGTCCAGGGGGCAATCAGCCCCAGCATTTT. Translating gives CATSGPGGNQPQHF.

The chain employs TRBV2 and TRBJ1-5, with no clear D. The CDR3 sequence is 13 residues long. Germline CDR1 is SNHLY and CDR2 is FYNNEI. V was cut by 1 base and J by 6 bases, with 7 bases left in between. CDR3 in amino acids: CASSEGRRQPQHF. The CDR3 DNA follows: TGTGCCAGCAGTGAAGGGAGGCGTCAGCCCCAGCATTTT. Full variable domain (outside the CDR3, taken from reference TRBV2 and TRBJ1-5): EPEVTQTPSHQVTQMGQEVILRCVPISNHLYFYWYRQILGQKVEFLVSFYNNEISEKSEIFDDQFSVERPDGSNFTLKIRSTKLEDSAMYFCASSEGRRQPQHFGDGTRLSIL.

The chain uses TRBV7-3 and TRBJ1-2, with 8 bases that match TRBD1. Germline CDR1 is SGHTA and CDR2 is FQGTGA. This CDR3 contains 13 residues. Unmatched junction bases numbered 5, after V lost 2 bases and J lost 9 bases. The CDR3 DNA reads TGTGCCAGCAGCTTACCAGGGGGCTTGAGCTACACCTTC. Translating gives CASSLPGGLSYTF.

This clone occurred a few times. CDR3 sequence: CASSKVAGQVPYEQYF. In DNA form, the CDR3 reads TGTGCCAGCAGCAAAGTGGCGGGACAGGTTCCCTACGAGCAGTACTTC. J is TRBJ2-7 and V is TRBV21-1; the D call of TRBD1 is as the table states it, not checked on the DNA. TRBV21-1 is labeled a pseudogene. This CDR3 comprises 16 residues.

V usage is TRBV27 and J usage is TRBJ1-5, with TRBD1 matching 8 bases. CDR3 length equals 17 residues. Germline V gives CDR1 MNHEY, CDR2 SMNVEV (reference sequence). After removal of 4 bases from V and 2 bases from J, the junction contained 10 bases not matched to a gene. The CDR3 loop reads CASSSTLTGVRNQPQHF. The CDR3 region has the DNA TGTGCCAGCAGTTCAACCCTGACAGGGGTCCGCAATCAGCCCCAGCATTTT.